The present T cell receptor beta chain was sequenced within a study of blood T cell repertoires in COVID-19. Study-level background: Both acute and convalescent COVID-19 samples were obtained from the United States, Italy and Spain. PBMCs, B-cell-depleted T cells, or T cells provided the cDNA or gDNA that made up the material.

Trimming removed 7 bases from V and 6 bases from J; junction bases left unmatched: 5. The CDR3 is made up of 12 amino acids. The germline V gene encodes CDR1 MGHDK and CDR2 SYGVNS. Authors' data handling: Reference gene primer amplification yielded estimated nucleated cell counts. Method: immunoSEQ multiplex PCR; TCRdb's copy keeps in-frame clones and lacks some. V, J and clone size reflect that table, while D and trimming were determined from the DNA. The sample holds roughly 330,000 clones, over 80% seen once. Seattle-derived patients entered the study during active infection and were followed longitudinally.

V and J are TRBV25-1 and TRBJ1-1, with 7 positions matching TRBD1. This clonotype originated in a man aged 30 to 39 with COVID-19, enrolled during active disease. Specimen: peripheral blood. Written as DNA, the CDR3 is TGTGCCAGCAAACAGGGGTGGGCTGAAGCTTTCTTT. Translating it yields CASKQGWAEAFF.